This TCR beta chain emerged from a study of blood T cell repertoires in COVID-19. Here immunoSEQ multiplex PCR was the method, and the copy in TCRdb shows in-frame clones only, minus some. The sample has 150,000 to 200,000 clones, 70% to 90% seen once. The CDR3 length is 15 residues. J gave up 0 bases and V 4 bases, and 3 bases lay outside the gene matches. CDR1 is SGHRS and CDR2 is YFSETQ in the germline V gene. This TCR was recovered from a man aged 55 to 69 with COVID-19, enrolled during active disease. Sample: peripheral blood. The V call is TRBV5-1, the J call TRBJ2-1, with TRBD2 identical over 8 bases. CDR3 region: CASSRGGSSYNEQFF. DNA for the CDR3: TGCGCCAGCAGCCGGGGGGGTAGCTCCTACAATGAGCAGTTCTTC.